The text below deals with one TCR beta chain. It has no known antigen specificity. An end of the junction does not agree with germline; a read error may underlie this. The cohort was made up of about 670 healthy bone marrow donors. At the time of sampling, every cohort member was nominally healthy, though immune exposures that went unrecorded were likely present. The donor was CMV seronegative and was included in the group of around 320 seronegative cohort members. Every donor gave a peripheral blood sample, and the peripheral blood mononuclear cells from that sample were used for TCR beta sequencing. The Qiagen DNeasy Blood Extraction Kit was used to extract genomic DNA from the blood cell samples. These data belong to a study of cytomegalovirus exposure and HLA in healthy donors (TCRdb year 2017). With respect to the entire study: In an earlier analysis of fewer than 750 of the donors, about 270 Gb of sequence data and some 120 million unique TCR beta sequences from roughly 180 million T cells were reported. A later analysis re-analyzed previously published TCR beta repertoires from approximately 700 donors and added high-resolution HLA genotyping to study TCR occurrence patterns. The number of donors typed differed by locus, with 629-630 for A, B, C, DRB1 and DQB1, over 500 for DQA1, over 600 for DPA1, and some 440 for DPB1. Genome-wide SNP genotypes for about 65% of the roughly 670 donors were used in a later genetic analysis, which treated that subset as a discovery cohort. Class I and class II HLA loci were covered by the typing at four-digit resolution. The study aimed to test whether signatures of past pathogen exposure could be identified by cataloging public T cell receptors. Donor age, sex, ethnicity and CMV serostatus were collected together with the repertoire data. To decide whether each TCR beta V gene segment behaved as functional or pseudogenic, an earlier analysis of some 570 of the donors relied on high-throughput TCR beta sequencing. Rather than using new phenotypic data, the later analysis identified candidate immune exposures from TCR beta sequences and from how often those sequences occurred across donors. Among 350 to 400 genotyped donors of the cohort, an average of roughly 240,000 unique TCR beta nucleotide sequences were sequenced per donor, about a sixth of them non-productive. In addition to the first cohort of around 670 subjects, a separate validation cohort of approximately 130 different subjects was used. All discovery cohort repertoires had been generated using a single sequencing platform. A handful of DR-DQ haplotypes were handled as single units for association and clustering because linkage in the cohort was strong. The study profiled the T cell repertoires of fewer than 850 subjects by immunosequencing and related them to cytomegalovirus serostatus. An early release that covered around 590 HLA-typed donors contained 250 to 350 gigabases of sequencing data and around 85 million unique TCR sequences. Of the approximately 370 genotyped donors, 65% to 90% were placed in the genetic ancestry cluster associated with self-reported Caucasian donors. To predict cytomegalovirus infection status, the study brought together high-throughput TCR immunosequencing, statistical association of individual TCRs with disease status, and machine learning.

The cysteine opens and the phenylalanine closes a CDR3 of 14 amino acids. Left in the record is the CDR3 DNA by itself, 42 bases read in frame from the first base. Broad study findings and their caveats: The 87-base-pair reads could not distinguish some IMGT-functional V segments, including TRBV6-2 and TRBV6-3, so those segments were excluded. The study gave a list of around 170 TCR beta chains associated with cytomegalovirus. CMV serostatus was the only immune exposure information available for the cohort. Because counts were too low, around 18 rarely observed V segments, including chromosome 9 orphons, were left out of the earlier analysis of 500 to 750 of the donors. Linkage disequilibrium might explain the correlated functional status among segregating V segments, but an unknown experimental factor could not be ruled out. While some public TCRs were present in many individuals, most TCR sequences turned up only very rarely across donors. When HLA alleles, especially DR and DQ, strongly co-occurred, TCR associations were difficult to assign to individual alleles. Compared with the approximately 600-donor mean, donors in an Asian-associated ancestry cluster had fewer N-insertions in productive TCRs, according to a later genetic analysis. In vitro tests confirmed that a few of the cytomegalovirus-associated TCR beta chains recognize cytomegalovirus antigens. In a later analysis, the rate of TCR association differed among HLA loci, with DRB1 alleles having the most associated TCRs and HLA-C alleles having the fewest. A later analysis found that HLA-associated TCR beta chains were more clonally expanded and had lower generation probabilities than equally common non-associated chains. It was suggested by the authors that the approach could potentially be generalized to other disease states and immunological phenotypes. In a later analysis, most CMV-associated TCR beta chains were found to appear HLA-restricted, with HLA associations seemingly driven largely by CMV exposure. According to a later analysis, parvovirus B19, influenza, CMV and Epstein-Barr virus appeared linked to several top co-occurrence clusters. Because some donors lacked HLA typing at each locus, the association tests relied only on the typed subset. In this cohort, only TCR beta chains were sequenced, and detectable features were limited by the absence of alpha or paired-chain data. In a later analysis, some 18,000 TCR beta sequences were associated with specific HLA alleles at a false discovery rate of 0.05. Cytomegalovirus status was reported to be diagnosed by the classifier with high specificity and sensitivity in both the original and validation cohorts. The presence/absence analyses assumed that sequencing depth was roughly uniform across donors, and that assumption may not be true. A cluster of highly shared sequence variants was judged likely to represent a technical artifact of the sequencing pipeline. A further reported finding was that TCR beta sequences accurately predicted the HLA-A and HLA-B alleles for most subjects in the first cohort. An association between a missense DCLRE1C variant and V-gene and J-gene trimming of TCR beta chains was found in a later genetic analysis and replicated in an independent cohort. An earlier analysis of approximately 600 of the donors showed that most TCR beta V segments appeared in productive rearrangements either about 90% or about 30% of the time, which broadly matched IMGT annotations.

Library creation used the immunoSEQ multiplex PCR assay. The multiplex PCR relied on a mix of 60 forward primers for TCR Vbeta segments and 13 reverse primers for TCR Jbeta segments. The CDR3 region of rearranged TCR beta genes was amplified from genomic DNA by a multiplex PCR assay. On the Illumina HiSeq System, the amplified TCR beta libraries were sequenced as 87-base-pair reads. As for how the authors treated the data: A later analysis tallied approximately 87 million unique TCR beta chains across the 666 repertoires, and around 9.9 million of those chains were shared by two or more donors. A nearest-neighbor algorithm error-corrected the raw reads and collapsed the reads into unique sequences, merging closely related sequences to remove PCR and sequencing errors. To assign V, D and J gene segments, CDR3 sequences were aligned to IMGT reference sequences. For a sequence to be retained, a match of at least six nucleotides was required to both a V gene segment and a J gene segment. A rearrangement was called productive if the CDR3 had no stop codons and remained in frame with V and J, and every other rearrangement was called non-productive. CDR3 was defined by IMGT convention, running from the second conserved V-encoded cysteine to the conserved J-encoded phenylalanine. The earlier analysis of about 500 of the donors excluded sequences that lacked an unambiguous match to a single V gene segment. In an earlier analysis of around 590 of the donors, a V segment was called functional when productive rearrangements were above 56.7%, and segregating when the standard deviation between donors exceeded 5%. A statistical classification framework was developed to diagnose cytomegalovirus status using the catalog of TCR beta chain sequences. A later analysis assigned V and J genes by comparing TCR nucleotide sequences with IMGT/GENE-DB human TR gene sequences. Using the TCRdist pipeline, a later analysis assigned CDR3 sequences along with most-parsimonious VDJ recombination scenarios. In a later analysis, every TCR beta chain was defined by the combination of its CDR3 amino acid sequence and its V-gene family, and reads without a unique V-gene family were dropped. A later analysis removed over 500 highly shared, low-generation-probability nucleotide sequences to deal with suspected cross-contamination and a sequencing artifact. In a later analysis, a clonal expansion index for each public chain was calculated from normalized within-repertoire ranks of inferred template counts. Generation probabilities in a later analysis came from a VDJ recombination model fitted to out-of-frame rearrangements, and those results were checked against IGoR. A later analysis scored TCR-TCR, TCR-HLA and TCR-CMV co-occurrence with hypergeometric tests, applying a repertoire-size bias correction to TCR pairs. In a later analysis, false discovery rates were estimated by permuting HLA or CMV assignments 20 times. In a later analysis, co-occurring TCRs were grouped with DBSCAN, and TCRdist sequence similarity was added when clustering was performed within HLA-allele-positive subsets. Repertoires with fewer than 30,000 or more than 120,000 public chains, plus five repertoires with anomalous nucleotide sharing, were excluded from co-occurrence clustering. Held by TCRdb, this immuneACCESS table contains in-frame sequences only and omits some clones. Under half of the omission traces to an unresolved V gene where checked; the cause of the rest is unknown. The V and J calls and the clone size are those of that table, but D and trimming were determined from the DNA. The sample includes 150,000 to 200,000 clones, with around three quarters observed a single time. 0.95% to 1.1% of the sample goes to the ten largest clones.

The rearrangement combines TRBV23-1 with TRBJ2-7, and TRBD1 aligns with 9 junction nucleotides. TRBV23-1 is recorded as an ORF, its role being uncertain. The source is a woman aged 40-49 years in good health and CMV-seronegative. Sequencing input: PBMCs. The CDR3 reads as follows: CASKPGQGDYGQYF. The bases read TGCGCCAGCAAACCGGGACAGGGTGACTACGGGCAGTACTTC.